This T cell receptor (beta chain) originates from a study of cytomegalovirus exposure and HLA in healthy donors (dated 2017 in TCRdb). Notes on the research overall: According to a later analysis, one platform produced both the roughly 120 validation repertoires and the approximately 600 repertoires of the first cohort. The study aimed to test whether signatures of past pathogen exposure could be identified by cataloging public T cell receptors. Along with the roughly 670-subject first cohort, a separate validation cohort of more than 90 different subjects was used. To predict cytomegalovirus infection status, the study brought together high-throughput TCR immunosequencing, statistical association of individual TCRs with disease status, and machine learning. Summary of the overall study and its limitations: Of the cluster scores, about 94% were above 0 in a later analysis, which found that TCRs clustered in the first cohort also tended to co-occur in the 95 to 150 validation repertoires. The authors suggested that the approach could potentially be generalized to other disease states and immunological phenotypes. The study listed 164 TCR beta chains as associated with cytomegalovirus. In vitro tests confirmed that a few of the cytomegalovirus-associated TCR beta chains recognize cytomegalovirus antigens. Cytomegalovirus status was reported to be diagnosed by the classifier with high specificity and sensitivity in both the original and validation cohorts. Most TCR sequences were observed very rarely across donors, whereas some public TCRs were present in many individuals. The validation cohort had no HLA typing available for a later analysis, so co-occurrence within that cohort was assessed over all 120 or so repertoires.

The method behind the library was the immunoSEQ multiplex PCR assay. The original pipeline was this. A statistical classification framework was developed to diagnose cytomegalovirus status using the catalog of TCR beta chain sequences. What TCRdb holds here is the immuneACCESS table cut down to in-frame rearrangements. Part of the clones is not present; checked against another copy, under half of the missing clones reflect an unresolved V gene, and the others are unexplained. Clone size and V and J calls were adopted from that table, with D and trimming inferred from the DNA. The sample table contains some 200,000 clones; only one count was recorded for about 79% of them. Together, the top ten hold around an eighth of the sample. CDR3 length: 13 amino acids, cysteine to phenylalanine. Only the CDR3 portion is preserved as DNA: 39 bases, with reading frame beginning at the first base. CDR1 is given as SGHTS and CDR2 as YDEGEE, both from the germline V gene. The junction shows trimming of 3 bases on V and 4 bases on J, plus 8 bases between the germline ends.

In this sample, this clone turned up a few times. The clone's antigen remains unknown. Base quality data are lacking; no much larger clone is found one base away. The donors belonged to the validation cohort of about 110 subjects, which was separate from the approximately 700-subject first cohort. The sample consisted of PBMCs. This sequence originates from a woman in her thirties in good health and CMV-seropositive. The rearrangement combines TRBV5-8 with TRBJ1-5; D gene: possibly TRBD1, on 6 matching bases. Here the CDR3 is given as CASSSGTNQPQHF. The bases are TGTGCCAGCAGCTCGGGGACAAATCAGCCCCAGCATTTT.